These 19 T cell receptor beta chains originate from one sample sequenced in a study of neurological immune-mediated disorders. In TCRdb, the 5' RACE reads were re-called with MiXCR into one record per CDR3 protein. The sample yields about 57,000 distinct CDR3 sequences, roughly 13% seen once. Sequenced: PBMCs. These receptors all come from a woman aged 55-69 years with HTLV-1-associated myelopathy (HAM/TSP).

This clonotype was picked up many times. The chain employs TRBV6-5 and TRBJ2-7; the D gene is possibly TRBD1 (5 bases). Trimming left V 6 bases short and J 5 bases short, with 23 bases between. CDR1 and CDR2 (germline): MNHEY, SVGAGI. The CDR3 has 16 amino acids. CDR3 DNA sequence: TGTGCCAGCAGCCCTCTACTAACAGGTTCAGGTCACGAGCAGTACTTC. Translation: CASSPLLTGSGHEQYF.

This clonotype was detected many times. The V and J genes are TRBV27 and TRBJ2-2; weak D call: TRBD2 (5 bases). V was cut by 2 bases and J by 2 bases, with 15 bases left in between. The CDR3 is 17 residues long. Germline CDR1 MNHEY, CDR2 SMNVEV (reference sequence). The CDR3 DNA reads as TGTGCCAGCAGTTTAAGTCTATTAGCGTTAAACACCGGGGAGCTGTTTTTT. Its translation is CASSLSLLALNTGELFF.

This clonotype was recorded many times. The chain couples TRBV18 to TRBJ1-2; 8 bases are shared with TRBD1. After removal of 3 bases from V and 3 bases from J, the junction contained 0 bases not matched to a gene. Germline CDR1 and CDR2: KGHSH and LQKENI. The CDR3 consists of 13 residues. CDR3 sequence reads: CASSPGQDYGYTF. For the CDR3, the DNA is TGTGCCAGCTCACCGGGACAGGACTATGGCTACACCTTC.

There are many counts of this clonotype. The chain uses TRBV11-2 and TRBJ2-1; 8 bases are a match to TRBD1. The CDR3 length is 16 residues. V shed 3 bases and J 0 bases; nucleotides not matched to a gene: 4. Germline lookup yields CDR1 SGHAT and CDR2 FQNNGV. CDR3 in amino acids: CASSLRDRSSYNEQFF. The CDR3 DNA is TGTGCCAGCAGCTTGAGGGACAGGAGCTCCTACAATGAGCAGTTCTTC.

This chain uses TRBV10-1 with TRBJ1-1; no reliable D call. V gave up 6 bases and J gave up 1 base, with 9 bases separating them. There are 13 residues in the CDR3. Germline CDR1 and CDR2: WNHNN and SYGVQD (reference sequence). DNA for the CDR3: TGCGCCAGCAGGGAAAACTCGAACACTGAAGCTTTCTTT. Translation gives CASRENSNTEAFF.

This clonotype was seen many times. V usage is TRBV5-1 and J usage is TRBJ2-1; 8 positions agree with TRBD1. V was pared by 6 bases and J by 8 bases, with 13 bases of the junction left unmatched. The CDR3 is 15 amino acids. Germline CDR1 is SGHRS and CDR2 is YFSETQ. The CDR3 nucleotides are TGCGCCAGCACCCCTAGAATACAGGGGGTCGATGAGCAGTTCTTC. Translating it yields CASTPRIQGVDEQFF.

There are many counts of this clonotype. In DNA, the CDR3 is TGCGCCAGCAGCTTGTTCGCCGGGCGATCCCAAGAGACCCAGTACTTC. This encodes CASSLFAGRSQETQYF. This sequence joins TRBV5-1 and TRBJ2-5; D is undetermined. The CDR3 is 16 residues long. With 1 base removed from V and 1 base from J, the gap between germline ends came to 14 bases. Germline CDR1 SGHRS, CDR2 YFSETQ.

This clonotype showed up just a few times. Just one base apart from a much larger clone, this may be a read error. This rearrangement joins TRBV6-1 to TRBJ2-3; weak D call: TRBD2 (6 bases). This CDR3 contains 14 residues. Germline CDR1 reads MNHNS; CDR2 reads SASEGT. The V and J ends lost 6 bases and 1 base respectively, with 11 bases between them. CDR3 region: CASREGSGTDTQYF. For the CDR3, the DNA is TGTGCCAGCAGGGAGGGGTCTGGCACAGATACGCAGTATTTT.

In this sample, this clonotype turned up many times. The genes are TRBV5-1 and TRBJ2-5; 7 nucleotides align to TRBD1. CDR1 and CDR2 from the germline V gene are SGHRS and YFSETQ. There are 13 residues in the CDR3. V lost 7 bases to trimming and J lost 2 bases; unmatched junction nucleotides: 5. The CDR3, as DNA: TGCGCCAGCCATTTGACAGGGCAAGAGACCCAGTACTTC. Translation gives CASHLTGQETQYF.

Ten or more counts support this clonotype. The chain is built from TRBV6-2 or TRBV6-3 and TRBJ2-1, with D possibly TRBD2 on 5 matching bases. Per the germline V gene, CDR1 is MNHEY and CDR2 is SVGEGT. V lost 4 bases to trimming and J lost 9 bases, with 16 bases between them. This CDR3 has 14 amino acids. This CDR3 is CASSLSATRGEQFF. CDR3 nucleotides: TGTGCCAGCAGTTTGTCCGCGACCCGGGGTGAGCAGTTCTTC.

Notes on this clonotype: A much larger clone differs by one base, so this may be a read error. This sequence joins TRBV7-9 and TRBJ1-2; the D is unclear. CDR3 length equals 15 residues. Looked up from germline, CDR1 is SEHNR and CDR2 is FQNEAQ (reference sequence). CDR3 protein: CASSSLRVLVEGYIF. The CDR3 DNA is TGTGCCAGCAGCTCCCTGAGGGTCTTGGTAGAGGGCTACATCTTC.

A word on this clonotype: A clone one base away is much larger, so this may be a read error. The rearrangement joins TRBV29-1 to TRBJ2-7; D remains unclear. This CDR3 is built from 14 residues. Per the germline V gene, CDR1 is SQVTM and CDR2 is ANQGSEA. The CDR3, as DNA: TGCAGCGTTGAGAATCCTCCGAGTAACTACGAGCAGCACTTC. Translation: CSVENPPSNYEQHF.

This clonotype occurred many times. DNA for the CDR3: TGCGCCAGCAGCCCCAATAGCGGGAGGGCCGTAGAGACCCAGTACTTC. The encoded protein is CASSPNSGRAVETQYF. The chain is built from TRBV5-1 and TRBJ2-5; 11 bases align to TRBD2. Germline V gene data show CDR1 as SGHRS and CDR2 as YFSETQ. V shed 4 bases and J 4 bases; nucleotides not matched to a gene: 9. The CDR3 runs to 16 residues.

This clonotype showed up many times. V is TRBV4-1 and J is TRBJ2-7; 9 bases line up with TRBD2. In germline, CDR1 is MGHRA, CDR2 YSYEKL. J lost 4 bases, V lost 4 bases, and 14 bases had no gene match. CDR3 length: 17 residues. CDR3 protein: CASSPAGAAGGVYEQYF. The CDR3, as DNA: TGCGCCAGCAGCCCCGCGGGGGCGGCGGGAGGGGTGTACGAGCAGTACTTC.

The table lists this clonotype with many counts. The rearrangement joins TRBV7-9 to TRBJ2-6; D gene uncertain. The CDR3 consists of 16 residues. The V end lost 5 bases, the J end lost 0 bases, and 11 bases lay between the germline ends. Germline V gene sequence: CDR1 SEHNR, CDR2 FQNEAQ (reference sequence). The CDR3 bases are TGTGCCAGCAGCCCAGGAGTGGGCTCTGGGGCCAACGTCCTGACTTTC. This encodes CASSPGVGSGANVLTF.

This clonotype occurred many times. The chain couples TRBV29-1 to TRBJ1-2, with D unclear. The CDR3 loop spans 16 amino acids. The V and J ends lost 2 bases and 1 base respectively, with 17 bases between them. Per germline, CDR1 SQVTM and CDR2 ANQGSEA. The CDR3 spells CSVERVNPTGNYGYTF. The CDR3 nucleotides read TGCAGCGTTGAAAGGGTGAACCCGACGGGTAACTATGGCTACACCTTC.

In its sample, this clonotype was seen a few times. The J gene is TRBJ2-7, the V gene TRBV11-2, with D perhaps matching TRBD1 or TRBD2 (5 bases each). Germline CDR1 is SGHAT and CDR2 is FQNNGV. The CDR3 runs to 15 residues. V lost 3 bases to trimming and J lost 0 bases, with 12 bases between them. For the CDR3, the DNA is TGTGCCAGCAGCTTTGGGACGTCCAGCTCCTACGAGCAGTACTTC. It codes for CASSFGTSSSYEQYF.

This clonotype occurred many times. The gene calls are TRBV3-1 and TRBJ1-1; a possible D gene is TRBD1 (6 bases). The CDR3 consists of 14 residues. Germline CDR1 LGHDT, CDR2 YNNKEL (reference sequence). Trimming took 3 bases from V and 4 from J, leaving 12 bases between them. The CDR3 DNA is TGTGCCAGCAGCCAGAACAGGGTGGGCACTGAAGCTTTCTTT. This sequence encodes CASSQNRVGTEAFF.

This clonotype has only a few counts. The chain links TRBV18 to TRBJ1-2; a possible D gene is TRBD1 (6 bases). Per germline, CDR1 KGHSH and CDR2 LQKENI. The CDR3 is 14 residues long. Trimming pared 2 bases from V and 2 bases from J, leaving 9 bases between. Written as DNA, the CDR3 is TGTGCCAGCTCACCAGCTAGGGGGAACTATGGCTACACCTTC. It specifies CASSPARGNYGYTF.